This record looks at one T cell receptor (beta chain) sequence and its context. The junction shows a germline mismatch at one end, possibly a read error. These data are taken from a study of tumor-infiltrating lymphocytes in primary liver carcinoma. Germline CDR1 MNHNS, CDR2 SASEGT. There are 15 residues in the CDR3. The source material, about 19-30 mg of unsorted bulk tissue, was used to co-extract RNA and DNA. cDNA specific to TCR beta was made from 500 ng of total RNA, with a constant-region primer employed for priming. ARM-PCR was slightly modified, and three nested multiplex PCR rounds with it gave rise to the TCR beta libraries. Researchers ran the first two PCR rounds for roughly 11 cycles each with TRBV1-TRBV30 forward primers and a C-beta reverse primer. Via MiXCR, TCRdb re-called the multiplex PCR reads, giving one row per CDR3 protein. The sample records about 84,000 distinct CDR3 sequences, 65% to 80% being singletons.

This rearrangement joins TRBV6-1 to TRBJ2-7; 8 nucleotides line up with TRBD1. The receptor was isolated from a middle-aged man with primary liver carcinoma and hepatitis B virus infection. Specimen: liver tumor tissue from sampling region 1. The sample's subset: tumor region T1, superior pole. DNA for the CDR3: TGTACCAGCAGTGAAGAAGCAGGGGGCGGATACGAGCAGTACTTC. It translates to CTSSEEAGGGYEQYF.